This TCR beta chain was recorded in a study of blood T cell repertoires in COVID-19. Source study methods: Reference gene primers were amplified, and this amplification served to estimate nucleated cell counts. Only in-frame clones appear in the TCRdb table, and some are missing; sequencing was by immunoSEQ multiplex PCR. D and trimming come from the DNA, and the V and J calls and clone size come from that table. The table includes about 150,000 clones, more than 85% detected once. The V segment lost 6 bases and the J segment 2 bases; nucleotides outside the gene matches: 4. The CDR3 is 14 residues long. Germline V CDR1 and CDR2: MNHEY, SVGAGI.

The sequenced sample was peripheral blood. The sequence derives from a man in his sixties with active or convalescent COVID-19. The rearrangement joins TRBV6-5 to TRBJ2-1; 7 nucleotides agree with TRBD2. As DNA, the CDR3 is TGTGCCAGCAGCCGTACTAGCGCCTACAATGAGCAGTTCTTC. Translating gives CASSRTSAYNEQFF.